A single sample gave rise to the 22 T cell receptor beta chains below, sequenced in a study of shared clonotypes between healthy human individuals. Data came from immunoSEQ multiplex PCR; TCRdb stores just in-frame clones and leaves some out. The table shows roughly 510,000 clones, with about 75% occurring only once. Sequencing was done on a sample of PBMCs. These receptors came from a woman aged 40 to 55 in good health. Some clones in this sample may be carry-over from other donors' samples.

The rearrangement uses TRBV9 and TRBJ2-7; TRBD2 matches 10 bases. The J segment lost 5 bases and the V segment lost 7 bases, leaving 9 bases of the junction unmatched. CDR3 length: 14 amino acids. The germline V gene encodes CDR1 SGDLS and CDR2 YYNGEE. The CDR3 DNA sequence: TGTGCCAGCGGTGGACTAGCGGAACCAAACGAGCAGTACTTC. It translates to CASGGLAEPNEQYF.

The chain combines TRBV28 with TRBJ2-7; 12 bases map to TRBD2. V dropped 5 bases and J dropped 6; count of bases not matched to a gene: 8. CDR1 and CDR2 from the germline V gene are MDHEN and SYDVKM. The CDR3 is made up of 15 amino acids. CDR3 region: CASSLRTSGIFEQYF. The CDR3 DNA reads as TGTGCCAGCAGTCTCAGGACTAGCGGGATTTTCGAGCAGTACTTC.

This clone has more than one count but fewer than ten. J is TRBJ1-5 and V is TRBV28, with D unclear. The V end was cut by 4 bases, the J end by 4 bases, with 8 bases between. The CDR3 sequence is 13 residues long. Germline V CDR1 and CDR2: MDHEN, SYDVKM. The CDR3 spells CASSSQLNQPQHF. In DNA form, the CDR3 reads TGTGCCAGCAGTTCCCAGTTGAATCAGCCCCAGCATTTT.

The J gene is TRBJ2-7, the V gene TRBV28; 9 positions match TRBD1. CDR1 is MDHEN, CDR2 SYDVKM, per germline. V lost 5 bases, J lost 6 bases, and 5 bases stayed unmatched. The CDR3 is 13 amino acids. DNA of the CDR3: TGTGCCAGCAGTGGCACAGGGGGCGGCGAGCAGTACTTC. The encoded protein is CASSGTGGGEQYF.

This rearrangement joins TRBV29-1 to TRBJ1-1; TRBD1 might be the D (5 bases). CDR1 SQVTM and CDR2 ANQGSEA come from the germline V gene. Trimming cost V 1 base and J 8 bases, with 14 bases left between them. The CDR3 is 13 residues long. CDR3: CSVEAGGWSEAFF. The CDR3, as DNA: TGCAGCGTTGAAGCGGGGGGATGGTCCGAAGCTTTCTTT.

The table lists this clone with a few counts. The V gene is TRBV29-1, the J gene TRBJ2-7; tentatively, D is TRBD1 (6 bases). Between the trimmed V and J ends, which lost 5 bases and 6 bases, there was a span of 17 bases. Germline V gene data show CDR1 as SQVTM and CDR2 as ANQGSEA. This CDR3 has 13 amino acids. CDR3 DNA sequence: TGCAGCGTTAGGAGGACAGAGACAGGCGAGCAGTACTTC. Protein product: CSVRRTETGEQYF.

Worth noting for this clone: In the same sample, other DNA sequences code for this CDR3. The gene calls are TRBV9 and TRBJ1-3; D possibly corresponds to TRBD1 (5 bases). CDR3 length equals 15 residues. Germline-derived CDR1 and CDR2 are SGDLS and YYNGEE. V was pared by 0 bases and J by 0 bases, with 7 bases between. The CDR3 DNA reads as TGTGCCAGCAGCGTAGGGGGCAGCTCTGGAAACACCATATATTTT. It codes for CASSVGGSSGNTIYF.

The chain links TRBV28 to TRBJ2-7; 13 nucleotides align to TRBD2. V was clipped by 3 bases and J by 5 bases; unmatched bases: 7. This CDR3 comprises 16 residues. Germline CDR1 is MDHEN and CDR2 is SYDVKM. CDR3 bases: TGTGCCAGCAGTTTTCCTAGACTAGCGGGAGGCCACGAGCAGTACTTC. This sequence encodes CASSFPRLAGGHEQYF. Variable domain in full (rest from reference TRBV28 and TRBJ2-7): DVKVTQSSRYLVKRTGEKVFLECVQDMDHENMFWYRQDPGLGLRLIYFSYDVKMKEKGDIPEGYSVSREKKERFSLILESASTNQTSMYLCASSFPRLAGGHEQYFGPGTRLTVT.

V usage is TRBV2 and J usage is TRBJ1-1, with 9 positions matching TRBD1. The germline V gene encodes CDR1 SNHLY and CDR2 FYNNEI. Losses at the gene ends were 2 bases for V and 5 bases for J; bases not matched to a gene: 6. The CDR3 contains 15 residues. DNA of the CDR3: TGTGCCAGCAGTGAAAGGACAGGGGTAAGGACTGAAGCTTTCTTT. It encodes CASSERTGVRTEAFF. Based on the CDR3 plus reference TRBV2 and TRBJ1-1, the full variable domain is EPEVTQTPSHQVTQMGQEVILRCVPISNHLYFYWYRQILGQKVEFLVSFYNNEISEKSEIFDDQFSVERPDGSNFTLKIRSTKLEDSAMYFCASSERTGVRTEAFFGQGTRLTVV.

The CDR3 region has the DNA TGTGCCAGTAGTATAAACCGGGACAGGGGTGAAGCTTTCTTT. Translated, it gives CASSINRDRGEAFF. The chain uses TRBV19 and TRBJ1-1; 10 nucleotides match TRBD1. This CDR3 spans 14 amino acids. Unmatched junction bases numbered 4, after V lost 2 bases and J lost 7 bases. The germline V gene encodes CDR1 LNHDA and CDR2 SQIVND (reference sequence).

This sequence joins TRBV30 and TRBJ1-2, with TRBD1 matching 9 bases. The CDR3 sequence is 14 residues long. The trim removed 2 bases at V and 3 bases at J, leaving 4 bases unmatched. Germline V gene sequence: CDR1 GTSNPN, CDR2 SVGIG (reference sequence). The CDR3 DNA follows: TGTGCCTGGAGTTGGGGACAGGGTTACTATGGCTACACCTTC. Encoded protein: CAWSWGQGYYGYTF.

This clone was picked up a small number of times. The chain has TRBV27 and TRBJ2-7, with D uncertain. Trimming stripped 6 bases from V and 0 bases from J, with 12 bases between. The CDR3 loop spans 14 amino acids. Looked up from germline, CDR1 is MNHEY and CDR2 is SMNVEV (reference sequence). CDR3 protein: CASRAVAASYEQYF. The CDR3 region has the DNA TGTGCCAGCAGAGCCGTGGCGGCCTCCTACGAGCAGTACTTC.

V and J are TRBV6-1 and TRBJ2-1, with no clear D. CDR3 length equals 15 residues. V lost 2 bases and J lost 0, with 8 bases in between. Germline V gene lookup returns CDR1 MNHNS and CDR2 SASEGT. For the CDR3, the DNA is TGTGCCAGCAGTGAAACGGTGAGCTCCTACAATGAGCAGTTCTTC. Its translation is CASSETVSSYNEQFF.

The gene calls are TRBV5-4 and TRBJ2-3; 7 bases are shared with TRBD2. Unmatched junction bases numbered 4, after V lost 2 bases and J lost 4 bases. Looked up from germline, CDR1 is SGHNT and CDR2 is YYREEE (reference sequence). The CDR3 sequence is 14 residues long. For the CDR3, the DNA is TGTGCCAGCAGCTTTTTCGGGAGGCCAGATACGCAGTATTTT. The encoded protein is CASSFFGRPDTQYF.

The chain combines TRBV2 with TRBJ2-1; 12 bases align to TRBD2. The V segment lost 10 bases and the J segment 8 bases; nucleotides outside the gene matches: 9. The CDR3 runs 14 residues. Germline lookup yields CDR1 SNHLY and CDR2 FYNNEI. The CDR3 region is CATRTSGNGDEQFF. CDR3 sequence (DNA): TGTGCCACCCGGACTAGCGGGAACGGCGATGAGCAGTTCTTC.

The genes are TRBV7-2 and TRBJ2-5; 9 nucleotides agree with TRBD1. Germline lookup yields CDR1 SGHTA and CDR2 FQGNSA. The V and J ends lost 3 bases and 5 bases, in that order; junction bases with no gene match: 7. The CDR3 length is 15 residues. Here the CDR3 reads CASSFLTGGRETQYF. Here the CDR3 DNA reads TGTGCCAGCAGCTTTCTAACAGGGGGCAGGGAGACCCAGTACTTC.

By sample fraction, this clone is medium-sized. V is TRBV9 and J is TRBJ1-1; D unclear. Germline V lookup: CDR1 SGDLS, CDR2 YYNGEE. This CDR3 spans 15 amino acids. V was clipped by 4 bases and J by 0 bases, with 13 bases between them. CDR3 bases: TGTGCCAGCAGCCCTCGCCCCGGGCTGAACACTGAAGCTTTCTTT. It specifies CASSPRPGLNTEAFF. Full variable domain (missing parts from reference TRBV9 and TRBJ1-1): DSGVTQTPKHLITATGQRVTLRCSPRSGDLSVYWYQQSLDQGLQFLIQYYNGEERAKGNILERFSAQQFPDLHSELNLSSLELGDSALYFCASSPRPGLNTEAFFGQGTRLTVV.

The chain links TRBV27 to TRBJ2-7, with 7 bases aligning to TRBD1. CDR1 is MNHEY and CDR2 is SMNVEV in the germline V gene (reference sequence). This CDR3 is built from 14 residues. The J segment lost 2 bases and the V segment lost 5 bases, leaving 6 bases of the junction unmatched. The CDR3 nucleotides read TGTGCCAGCAGTGCAAGGACAGGCCCCTACGAGCAGTACTTC. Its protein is CASSARTGPYEQYF.

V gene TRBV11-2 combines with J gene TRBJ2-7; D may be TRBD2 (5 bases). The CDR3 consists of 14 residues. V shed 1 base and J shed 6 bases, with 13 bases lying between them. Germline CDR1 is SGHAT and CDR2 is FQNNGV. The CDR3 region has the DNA TGTGCCAGCAGCTTAGTGAACTACCGGGGCGAGCAGTACTTC. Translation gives CASSLVNYRGEQYF.

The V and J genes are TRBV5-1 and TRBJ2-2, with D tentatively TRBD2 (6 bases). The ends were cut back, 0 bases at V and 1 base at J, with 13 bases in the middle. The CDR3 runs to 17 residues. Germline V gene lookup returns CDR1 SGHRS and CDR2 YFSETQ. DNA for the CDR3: TGCGCCAGCAGCTTGGACCCCGGGACTCAGAACACCGGGGAGCTGTTTTTT. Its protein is CASSLDPGTQNTGELFF.

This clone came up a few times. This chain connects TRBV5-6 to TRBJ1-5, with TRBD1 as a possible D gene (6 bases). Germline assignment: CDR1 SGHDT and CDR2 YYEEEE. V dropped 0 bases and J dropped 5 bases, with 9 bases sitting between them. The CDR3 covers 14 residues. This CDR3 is CASSLGRGDQPQHF. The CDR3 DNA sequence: TGTGCCAGCAGCTTGGGCAGGGGTGATCAGCCCCAGCATTTT.

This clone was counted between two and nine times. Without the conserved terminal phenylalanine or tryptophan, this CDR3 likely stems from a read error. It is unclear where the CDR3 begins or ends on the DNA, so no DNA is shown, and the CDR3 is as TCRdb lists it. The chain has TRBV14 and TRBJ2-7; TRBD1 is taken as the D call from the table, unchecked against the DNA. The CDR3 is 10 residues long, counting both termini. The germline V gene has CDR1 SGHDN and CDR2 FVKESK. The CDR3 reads CASSQGYSAS.